One and the same sample provided the 3 T cell receptor beta chains below, sequenced in a study of shared clonotypes between healthy human individuals. TCRdb's table, derived via immunoSEQ multiplex PCR, lists solely in-frame clones and lacks some. The sample consists of fewer than 850,000 clones, about nine tenths of them appearing once. The sequencing sample was made of memory CD8+ T cells from PBMCs. Indicated subset: CD45RO+ cells pooled with CCR7-negative TemRA cells. The receptors come from a man aged 18 to 30 in good health. Some clones in this sample may be carry-over from other donors' samples.

V and J are TRBV27 and TRBJ2-1; perhaps TRBD1 as D (6 bases). The CDR3 totals 12 residues. CDR1 and CDR2 from the germline V gene are MNHEY and SMNVEV (reference sequence). V was trimmed by 2 bases and J by 15 bases, leaving 14 bases between them. DNA for the CDR3: TGTGCCAGCAGTTTAAGTAAGGGGGATCTGTTCTTC. Amino acid sequence: CASSLSKGDLFF.

The chain has TRBV6-1 and TRBJ1-1; possible D gene TRBD1, 6 bases. Germline CDR1 and CDR2: MNHNS and SASEGT. CDR3 size: 14 residues. Trimming shortened V by 1 base and J by 3 bases, and 9 bases separated the two germline ends. The CDR3 nucleotides are TGTGCCAGCAGTGAAGTCTACAGGGACACTGAAGCTTTCTTT. Translation gives CASSEVYRDTEAFF.

The chain has TRBV7-8 and TRBJ2-1; D perhaps matches TRBD2 (5 bases). The CDR3 sequence is 16 residues long. V was pared by 5 bases and J by 1 base, with 15 bases between. Germline loops: CDR1 SGHVS, CDR2 FQNEAQ. For the CDR3, the DNA is TGTGCCAGCAGCCCCCGAGGGAGAGGGTCCTACAATGAGCAGTTCTTC. The encoded protein is CASSPRGRGSYNEQFF. Based on the CDR3 plus reference TRBV7-8 and TRBJ2-1, the full variable domain is GAGVSQSPRYKVAKRGQDVALRCDPISGHVSLFWYQQALGQGPEFLTYFQNEAQLDKSGLPSDRFFAERPEGSVSTLKIQRTQQEDSAVYLCASSPRGRGSYNEQFFGPGTRLTVL.